This T cell receptor beta chain derives from a study of response to subunit inactivated influenza vaccine. General study findings and limits: Each seasonal influenza vaccination recruits few new T cells, the authors suggested.

Comments on this clonotype: Its antigen is as yet unknown.

MiXCR was run by TCRdb on the RT-PCR reads, yielding one entry per CDR3 protein. The sample comprises hundreds of thousands of distinct CDR3 sequences, 18% of which are singletons, and 11% rests with the top ten. The CDR3 spans 18 residues. Losses at the gene ends were 4 bases for V and 4 bases for J; bases not matched to a gene: 12. Germline V gene data show CDR1 as LGHNA and CDR2 as YSLEER. Sequenced here: PBMCs from blood, sampled 4 to 6 days after vaccination. V usage is TRBV4-3 and J usage is TRBJ2-5; 13 bases match TRBD2. This sequence was found in a man between 50 and 59 years old who received an inactivated influenza vaccine. CDR3 in amino acids: CASSPGATSGRALETQYF. The CDR3 bases are TGCGCCAGCAGCCCCGGGGCAACTAGCGGGAGGGCCTTAGAGACCCAGTACTTC.